Below, one TCR beta chain is given with its context. The antigen is not known. The protocol was immunoSEQ multiplex PCR, while the TCRdb copy is restricted to in-frame clones and leaves out a portion. The table shows 85,000 to 90,000 clones, with approximately 86% occurring only once. The CDR3 spans 14 residues. Germline V gene sequence: CDR1 MNHEY, CDR2 SVGAGI. V was trimmed by 0 bases and J by 4 bases, leaving 7 bases between them. This record comes from a study of radiotherapy plus CTLA-4 blockade in lung cancer. General study results and limits: TCR clones originating in tumors grew in number in blood after radiotherapy plus ipilimumab.

The source is a human donor with non-small cell lung cancer that progressed on radiotherapy plus ipilimumab. The starting material was peripheral blood, obtained from a patient treated with radiotherapy plus ipilimumab. V gene TRBV6-5 combines with J gene TRBJ1-5; D gene unclear. The CDR3 bases are TGTGCCAGCAGTTACTCGGAGGCGAATCAGCCCCAGCATTTT. Residues: CASSYSEANQPQHF.